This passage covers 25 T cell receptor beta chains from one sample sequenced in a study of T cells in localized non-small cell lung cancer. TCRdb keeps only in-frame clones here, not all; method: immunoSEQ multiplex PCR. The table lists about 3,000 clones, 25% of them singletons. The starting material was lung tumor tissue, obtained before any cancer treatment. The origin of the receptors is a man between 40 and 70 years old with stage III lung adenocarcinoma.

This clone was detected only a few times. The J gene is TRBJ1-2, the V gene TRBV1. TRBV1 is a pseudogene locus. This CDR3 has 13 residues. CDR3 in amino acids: CASSQEGGFGYTF. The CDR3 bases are TGCGCCAGCAGCCAAGAGGGAGGGTTTGGCTACACCTTC.

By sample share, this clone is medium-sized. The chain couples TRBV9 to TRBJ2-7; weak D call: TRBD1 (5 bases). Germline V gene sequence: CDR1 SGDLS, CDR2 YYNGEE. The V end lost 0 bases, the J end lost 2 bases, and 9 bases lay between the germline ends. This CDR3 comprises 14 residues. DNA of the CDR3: TGTGCCAGCAGCGTAGCGGTAGGGGCCTACGAGCAGTACTTC. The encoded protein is CASSVAVGAYEQYF.

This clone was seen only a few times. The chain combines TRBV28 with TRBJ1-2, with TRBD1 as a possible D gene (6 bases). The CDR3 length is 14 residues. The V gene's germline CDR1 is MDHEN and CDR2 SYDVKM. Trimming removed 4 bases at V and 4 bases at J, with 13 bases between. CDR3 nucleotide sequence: TGTGCCAGCAGTTCTCCAGGGGAAAGCTATGGCTACACCTTC. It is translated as CASSSPGESYGYTF.

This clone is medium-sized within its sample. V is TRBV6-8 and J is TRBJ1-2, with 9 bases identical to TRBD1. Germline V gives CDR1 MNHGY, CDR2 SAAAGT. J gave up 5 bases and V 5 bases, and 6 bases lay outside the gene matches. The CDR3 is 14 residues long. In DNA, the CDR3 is TGTGCCAGCAGTAACAGGGGGCAAGGGTATGGCTACACCTTC. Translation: CASSNRGQGYGYTF.

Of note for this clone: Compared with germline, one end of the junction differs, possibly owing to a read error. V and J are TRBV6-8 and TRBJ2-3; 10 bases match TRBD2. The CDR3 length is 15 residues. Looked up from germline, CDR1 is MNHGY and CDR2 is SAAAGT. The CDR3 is CAISGSGGHTDTQYF. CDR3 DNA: TGTGCCATCAGTGGTAGCGGGGGGCACACAGATACGCAGTATTTT.

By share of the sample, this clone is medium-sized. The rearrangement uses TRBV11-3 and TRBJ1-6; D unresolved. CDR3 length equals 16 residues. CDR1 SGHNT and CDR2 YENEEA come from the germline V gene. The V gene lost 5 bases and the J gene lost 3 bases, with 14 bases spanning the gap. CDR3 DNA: TGTGCCAGCAGCCTTGGGTCGGGGTTCTATAATTCACCCCTCCACTTT. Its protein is CASSLGSGFYNSPLHF. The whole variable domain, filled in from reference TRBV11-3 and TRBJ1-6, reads EAGVVQSPRYKIIEKKQPVAFWCNPISGHNTLYWYLQNLGQGPELLIRYENEEAVDDSQLPKDRFSAERLKGVDSTLKIQPAELGDSAVYLCASSLGSGFYNSPLHFGNGTRLTVT.

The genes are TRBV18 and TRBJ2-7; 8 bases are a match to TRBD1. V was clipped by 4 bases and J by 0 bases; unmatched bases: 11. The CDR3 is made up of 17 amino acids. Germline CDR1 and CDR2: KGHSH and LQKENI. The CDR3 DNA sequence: TGTGCCAGCTCACTAATGACAGGGGACATAACCTCCTACGAGCAGTACTTC. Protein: CASSLMTGDITSYEQYF. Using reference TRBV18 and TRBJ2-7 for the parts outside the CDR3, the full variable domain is NAGVMQNPRHLVRRRGQEARLRCSPMKGHSHVYWYRQLPEEGLKFMVYLQKENIIDESGMPKERFSAEFPKEGPSILRIQQVVRGDSAAYFCASSLMTGDITSYEQYFGPGTRLTVT.

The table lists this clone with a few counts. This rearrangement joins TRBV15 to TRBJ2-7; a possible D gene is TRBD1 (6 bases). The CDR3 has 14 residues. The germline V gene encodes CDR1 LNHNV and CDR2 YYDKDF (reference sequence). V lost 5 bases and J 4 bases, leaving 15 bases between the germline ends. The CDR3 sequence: CATSQGDIGYEQYF. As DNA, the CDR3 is TGTGCCACCAGCCAAGGGGACATTGGATACGAGCAGTACTTC.

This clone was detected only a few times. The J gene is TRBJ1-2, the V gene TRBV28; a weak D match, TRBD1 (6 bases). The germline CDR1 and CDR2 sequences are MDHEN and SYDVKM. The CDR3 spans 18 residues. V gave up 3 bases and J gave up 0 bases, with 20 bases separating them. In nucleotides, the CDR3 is TGTGCCAGCAGTTTCCCACTGACAGGCCTAGTGGCTAACTATGGCTACACCTTC. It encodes CASSFPLTGLVANYGYTF.

The CDR3 nucleotides are TGTGCCAGTAGTGAACAGGAGAATCAGCCCCAGCATTTT. This encodes CASSEQENQPQHF. The rearrangement joins TRBV19 to TRBJ1-5; D perhaps matches TRBD1 (5 bases). There are 13 residues in the CDR3. V shed 5 bases and J shed 4 bases, with 9 bases lying between them. Per the germline V gene, CDR1 is LNHDA and CDR2 is SQIVND (reference sequence).

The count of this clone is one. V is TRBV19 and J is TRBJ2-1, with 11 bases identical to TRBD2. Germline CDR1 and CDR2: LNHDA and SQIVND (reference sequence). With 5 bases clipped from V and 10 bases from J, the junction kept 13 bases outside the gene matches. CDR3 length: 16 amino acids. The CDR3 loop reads CASSAQLAGVSWEQFF. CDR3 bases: TGTGCCAGTAGTGCCCAACTAGCGGGGGTATCTTGGGAGCAGTTCTTC.

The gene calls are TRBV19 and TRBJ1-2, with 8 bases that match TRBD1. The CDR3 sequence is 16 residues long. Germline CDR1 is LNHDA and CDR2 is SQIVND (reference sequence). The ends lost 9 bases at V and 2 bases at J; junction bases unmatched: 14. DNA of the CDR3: TGTGCCAGCCGAACCAGAGATACAGGGGGGAACTATGGCTACACCTTC. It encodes CASRTRDTGGNYGYTF. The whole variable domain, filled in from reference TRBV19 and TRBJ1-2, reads DGGITQSPKYLFRKEGQNVTLSCEQNLNHDAMYWYRQDPGQGLRLIYYSQIVNDFQKGDIAEGYSVSREKKESFPLTVTSAQKNPTAFYLCASRTRDTGGNYGYTFGSGTRLTVV.

The CDR3 DNA follows: TGTGCCAGCTCACCCAGCCGGACAGGGGAAGAGACCCAGTACTTC. It is translated as CASSPSRTGEETQYF. The gene calls are TRBV18 and TRBJ2-5, with 9 positions matching TRBD1. V lost 3 bases and J lost 3; bases outside the gene matches: 5. The CDR3 has 15 residues. The V gene's germline CDR1 is KGHSH and CDR2 LQKENI.

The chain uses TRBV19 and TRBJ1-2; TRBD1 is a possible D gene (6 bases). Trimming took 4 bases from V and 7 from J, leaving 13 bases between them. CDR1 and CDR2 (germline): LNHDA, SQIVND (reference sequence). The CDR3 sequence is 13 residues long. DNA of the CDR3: TGTGCCAGTAGTAGGGACATTCTTCTTGGCTACACCTTC. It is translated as CASSRDILLGYTF. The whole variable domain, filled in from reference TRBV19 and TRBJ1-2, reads DGGITQSPKYLFRKEGQNVTLSCEQNLNHDAMYWYRQDPGQGLRLIYYSQIVNDFQKGDIAEGYSVSREKKESFPLTVTSAQKNPTAFYLCASSRDILLGYTFGSGTRLTVV.

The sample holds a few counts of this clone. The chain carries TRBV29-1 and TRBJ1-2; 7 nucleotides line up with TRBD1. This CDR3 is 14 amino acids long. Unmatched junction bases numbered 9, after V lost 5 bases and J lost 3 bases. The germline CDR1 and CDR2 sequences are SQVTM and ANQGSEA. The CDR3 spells CSVHLPGTDYGYTF. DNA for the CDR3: TGCAGCGTTCACCTCCCCGGGACAGACTATGGCTACACCTTC.

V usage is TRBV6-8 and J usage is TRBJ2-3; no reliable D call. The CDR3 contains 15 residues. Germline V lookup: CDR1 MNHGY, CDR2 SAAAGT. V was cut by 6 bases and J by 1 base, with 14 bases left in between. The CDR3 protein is CASSPRSWGTDTQYF. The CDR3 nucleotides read TGTGCCAGCAGCCCCCGAAGTTGGGGCACAGATACGCAGTATTTT.

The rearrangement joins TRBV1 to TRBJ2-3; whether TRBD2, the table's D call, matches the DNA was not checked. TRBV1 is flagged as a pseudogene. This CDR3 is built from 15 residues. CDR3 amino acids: CASSQGGGSTDTQYF. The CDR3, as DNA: TGCGCCAGCAGCCAAGGCGGGGGGAGCACAGATACGCAGTATTTT.

CDR3 loop: CAWKRQGAREQFF. The CDR3 DNA reads as TGTGCCTGGAAAAGACAGGGGGCACGGGAGCAGTTCTTC. The rearrangement joins TRBV30 to TRBJ2-1; 10 bases agree with TRBD1. J gave up 10 bases and V 4 bases, and 7 bases lay outside the gene matches. The CDR3 loop spans 13 amino acids. CDR1 is GTSNPN and CDR2 is SVGIG in the germline V gene (reference sequence).

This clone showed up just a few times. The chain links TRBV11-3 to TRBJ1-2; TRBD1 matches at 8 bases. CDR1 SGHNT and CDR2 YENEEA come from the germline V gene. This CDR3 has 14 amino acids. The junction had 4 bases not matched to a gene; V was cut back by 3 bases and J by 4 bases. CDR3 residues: CASSLQGAAYGYTF. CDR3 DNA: TGTGCCAGCAGCTTGCAGGGGGCAGCCTATGGCTACACCTTC.

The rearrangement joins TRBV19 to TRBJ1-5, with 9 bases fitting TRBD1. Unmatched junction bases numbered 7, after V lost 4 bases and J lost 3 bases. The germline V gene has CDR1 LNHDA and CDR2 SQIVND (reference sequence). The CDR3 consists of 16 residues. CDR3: CASSKRTGVANQPQHF. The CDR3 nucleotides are TGTGCCAGTAGTAAAAGGACAGGGGTAGCCAATCAGCCCCAGCATTTT.

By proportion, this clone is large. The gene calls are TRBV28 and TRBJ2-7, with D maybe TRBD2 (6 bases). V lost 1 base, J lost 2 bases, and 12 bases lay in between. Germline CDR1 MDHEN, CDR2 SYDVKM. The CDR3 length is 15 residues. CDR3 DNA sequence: TGTGCCAGCAGTTTATCGGCGGGGAACCCCTACGAGCAGTACTTC. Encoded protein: CASSLSAGNPYEQYF.

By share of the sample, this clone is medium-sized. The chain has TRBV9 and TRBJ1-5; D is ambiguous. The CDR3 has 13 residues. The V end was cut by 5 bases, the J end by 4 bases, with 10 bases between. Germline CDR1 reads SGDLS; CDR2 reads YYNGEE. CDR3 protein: CASSRLQNQPQHF. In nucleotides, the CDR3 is TGTGCCAGCAGTCGGCTCCAGAATCAGCCCCAGCATTTT.

In nucleotides, the CDR3 is TGTGCCATCAGCTCCGACGGGGGTTCAATTCAGTACTTC. It is translated as CAISSDGGSIQYF. The V call is TRBV6-8, the J call TRBJ2-4, with a tentative D call TRBD2 (6 bases). CDR3 length equals 13 residues. Germline V CDR1 and CDR2: MNHGY, SAAAGT. V dropped 10 bases and J dropped 10 bases, with 20 bases sitting between them.

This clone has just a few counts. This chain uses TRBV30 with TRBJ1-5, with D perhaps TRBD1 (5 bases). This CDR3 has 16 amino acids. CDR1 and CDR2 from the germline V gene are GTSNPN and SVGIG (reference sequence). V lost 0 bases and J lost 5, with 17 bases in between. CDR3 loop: CAWSVQGRGGDQPQHF. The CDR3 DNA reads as TGTGCCTGGAGTGTACAAGGTCGGGGCGGGGATCAGCCCCAGCATTTT.

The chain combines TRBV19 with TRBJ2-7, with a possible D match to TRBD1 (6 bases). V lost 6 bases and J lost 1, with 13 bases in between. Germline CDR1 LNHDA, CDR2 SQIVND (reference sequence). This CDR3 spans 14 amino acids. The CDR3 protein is CASSDTDRSYEQYF. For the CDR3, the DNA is TGTGCCAGTAGCGATACGGACAGATCCTACGAGCAGTACTTC.